This T cell receptor (beta chain) appears in the sequencing data of a study of cytomegalovirus exposure and HLA in healthy donors. Study-wide findings and caveats: As confirmed in vitro, three CMV-associated chains were specific for CMV antigens. A later analysis linked fewer than 20,000 TCR beta sequences to HLA alleles at 0.05 false discovery rate.

For this clone: Its specificity is unknown.

Germline V CDR1 and CDR2: KGHSH, LQKENI. Trimming took off 1 base at V and 2 bases at J, with 9 bases between the two ends. The CDR3 length is 16 residues. The PCR used 60 Vbeta and 13 Jbeta primers. Sequenced by immunoSEQ multiplex PCR; TCRdb stores in-frame clones only, minus some. In the table there are 170,000 or so clones, roughly four fifths of which are singletons. V gene TRBV18 combines with J gene TRBJ2-6; possible D gene TRBD2, 6 bases. The TCR was taken from a man aged 50 or older in good health and CMV-seronegative. Sequencing was carried out using PBMCs. The CDR3 reads CASSPRSGAGANVLTF. The CDR3 DNA is TGTGCCAGCTCACCACGGTCGGGGGCTGGGGCCAACGTCCTGACTTTC.